The 25 T cell receptor beta chains in this list originate from one sample, sequenced in a study of T cell responses to AZD1222 COVID-19 vaccine. Some clones are missing from TCRdb's copy, which holds only in-frame ones; the method was immunoSEQ multiplex PCR. The sample consists of 200,000 or so clones, approximately 94% of them appearing once. Here the sequenced sample was peripheral blood, taken on day 0 of AZD1222 vaccination. These receptors were obtained from an adult in good health.

The chain combines TRBV27 with TRBJ1-4; 8 bases match TRBD1. The CDR3 covers 15 residues. Germline CDR1 and CDR2: MNHEY and SMNVEV (reference sequence). V lost 5 bases to trimming and J lost 5 bases; unmatched junction nucleotides: 7. The CDR3 loop is CASSTRQGRNEKLFF. The CDR3 coding sequence is TGTGCCAGCAGTACGCGACAGGGGAGGAATGAAAAACTGTTTTTT.

The V and J genes are TRBV28 and TRBJ1-5; 7 bases agree with TRBD1. Germline trimming cut 1 base from V and 2 bases from J; bases unmatched to any gene: 5. The CDR3 runs 16 residues. CDR1 MDHEN and CDR2 SYDVKM come from the germline V gene. CDR3 nucleotides: TGTGCCAGCAGTTTATCCTACAGGGGCGGCAATCAGCCCCAGCATTTT. This sequence encodes CASSLSYRGGNQPQHF.

The gene calls are TRBV13 and TRBJ2-7; possible D gene TRBD1, 6 bases. This CDR3 is 14 amino acids long. V was shortened by 5 bases and J by 1 base, with 12 bases between the two germline ends. The germline CDR1 and CDR2 sequences are PRHDT and FYEKMQ (reference sequence). The CDR3 reads CASSPWTESYEQYF. CDR3 DNA sequence: TGTGCCAGCAGCCCATGGACAGAATCCTACGAGCAGTACTTC.

The V gene is TRBV5-1, the J gene TRBJ1-5; D is undetermined. Germline V gene sequence: CDR1 SGHRS, CDR2 YFSETQ. This CDR3 has 15 residues. With 0 bases removed from V and 0 bases from J, the gap between germline ends came to 7 bases. CDR3 protein: CASSLDGNSNQPQHF. The DNA for the CDR3 is TGCGCCAGCAGCTTGGACGGGAATAGCAATCAGCCCCAGCATTTT.

This sequence joins TRBV5-1 and TRBJ1-1; weak D call: TRBD1 (5 bases). This CDR3 has 16 residues. V dropped 3 bases and J dropped 4 bases, with 19 bases sitting between them. Germline CDR1 reads SGHRS; CDR2 reads YFSETQ. The chain's CDR3 is CASSSRGSLSGTEAFF. CDR3 sequence (DNA): TGCGCCAGCAGCTCGAGGGGTTCCCTTTCGGGCACTGAAGCTTTCTTT.

This clone was picked up one time. The DNA of the CDR3 is TGTGCCAGCAGCCAGAAGTCTCCCAGCTCCTACAATGAGCAGTTCTTC. This codes for CASSQKSPSSYNEQFF. The rearrangement joins TRBV7-9 to TRBJ2-1; no definite D call. Trimming cost V 5 bases and J 0 bases, with 14 bases left between them. The CDR3 has 16 amino acids. Germline values: CDR1 SEHNR, CDR2 FQNEAQ (reference sequence).

The chain is built from TRBV4-1 and TRBJ2-7; maybe TRBD1 (6 bases). There are 14 residues in the CDR3. The germline CDR1 and CDR2 sequences are MGHRA and YSYEKL. The V gene lost 1 base and the J gene lost 3 bases, with 10 bases spanning the gap. CDR3 sequence reads: CASSQGTVIYEQYF. The CDR3 DNA follows: TGCGCCAGCAGCCAAGGGACAGTTATCTACGAGCAGTACTTC.

As DNA, the CDR3 is TGTGCCAGCAGTGACAGGGGAGGCTCTGGAAACACCATATATTTT. Its protein product is CASSDRGGSGNTIYF. The genes are TRBV6-1 and TRBJ1-3, with D perhaps TRBD1 (6 bases). The ends were cut back, 3 bases at V and 0 bases at J, with 9 bases in the middle. CDR1 is MNHNS and CDR2 is SASEGT in the germline V gene. CDR3 length: 15 residues.

The chain links TRBV3-1 (or the pseudogene TRBV3-2) to TRBJ1-3, with D perhaps TRBD1 (6 bases). This CDR3 has 17 amino acids. Looked up from germline, CDR1 is LGHDT and CDR2 is YNNKEL (reference sequence). V was cut by 1 base and J by 4 bases, with 17 bases left in between. The CDR3 region has the DNA TGTGCCAGCAGCCAAGCCGACAGGTCCCGGCTGGGAAACACCATATATTTT. Protein product: CASSQADRSRLGNTIYF.

This clone appeared many times. V gene TRBV27 combines with J gene TRBJ2-7; D perhaps matches TRBD1 (5 bases). Germline V gene sequence: CDR1 MNHEY, CDR2 SMNVEV (reference sequence). The CDR3 covers 13 residues. Trimming stripped 8 bases from V and 2 bases from J, with 13 bases between. Here the CDR3 reads CASAGQGPYEQYF. The CDR3 DNA is TGTGCCAGCGCAGGGCAGGGCCCCTACGAGCAGTACTTC.

This clone was detected only a few times. This chain joins TRBV15 and TRBJ2-7; D is perhaps TRBD1 (6 bases). The CDR3 runs 15 residues. Germline V gene lookup returns CDR1 LNHNV and CDR2 YYDKDF (reference sequence). The V end was cut by 0 bases, the J end by 6 bases, with 15 bases between. The CDR3 is CATSRDKGVVGEQYF. The CDR3 coding sequence is TGTGCCACCAGCAGAGATAAGGGGGTAGTGGGCGAGCAGTACTTC.

This sequence joins TRBV7-9 and TRBJ1-4; TRBD1 matches at 9 bases. V gave up 10 bases and J gave up 2 bases; unmatched junction bases: 11. Germline-derived CDR1 and CDR2 are SEHNR and FQNEAQ (reference sequence). The CDR3 is 16 residues long. For the CDR3, the DNA is TGTGCCATCTCGCCGGGACAGGGAACGACTAATGAAAAACTGTTTTTT. Residues: CAISPGQGTTNEKLFF.

The chain uses TRBV3-1 (or the pseudogene TRBV3-2) and TRBJ1-5; D is unresolved. CDR3 size: 14 residues. Germline V CDR1 and CDR2: LGHDT, YNNKEL (reference sequence). V lost 6 bases and J 0 bases, leaving 9 bases between the germline ends. For the CDR3, the DNA is TGTGCCAGCAGTCCATGGGCTAGCAATCAGCCCCAGCATTTT. It is translated as CASSPWASNQPQHF.

This clone has just one count. V is TRBV14 and J is TRBJ2-4; D gene ambiguous. CDR1 is SGHDN and CDR2 is FVKESK in the germline V gene. This CDR3 region has 12 residues. The V end lost 3 bases, the J end lost 6 bases, and 6 bases lay between the germline ends. CDR3 residues: CASSHDLNIQYF. The DNA for the CDR3 is TGTGCCAGCAGCCACGACTTAAACATTCAGTACTTC.

This clone has only one observation. The CDR3 loop is CASSQGPAGGPDTQYF. DNA of the CDR3: TGTGCCAGCAGCCAAGGCCCAGCGGGAGGGCCAGATACGCAGTATTTT. The chain joins TRBV3-1 (or the pseudogene TRBV3-2) to TRBJ2-3; 10 positions match TRBD2. The germline V gene encodes CDR1 LGHDT and CDR2 YNNKEL (reference sequence). The trim removed 1 base at V and 4 bases at J, leaving 5 bases unmatched. The CDR3 extends over 16 amino acids.

The chain employs TRBV2 and TRBJ1-1; tentative D call: TRBD1 (6 bases). The CDR3 spans 13 residues. Trimming pared 8 bases from V and 0 bases from J, leaving 10 bases between. CDR1 is SNHLY and CDR2 is FYNNEI in the germline V gene. This CDR3 reads CASGGDMNTEAFF. The CDR3 coding sequence is TGTGCCAGCGGGGGGGACATGAACACTGAAGCTTTCTTT.

This chain joins TRBV29-1 and TRBJ2-7; 8 nucleotides match TRBD1. Germline V CDR1 and CDR2: SQVTM, ANQGSEA. The CDR3 covers 14 residues. Trimming removed 1 base from V and 3 bases from J; junction bases left unmatched: 5. The CDR3 DNA follows: TGCAGCGTTGAAGGGCAGGGGGCCCACTACGAGCAGTACTTC. It is translated as CSVEGQGAHYEQYF.

V usage is TRBV29-1 and J usage is TRBJ2-7; TRBD2 might be the D (7 bases). Germline values: CDR1 SQVTM, CDR2 ANQGSEA. V lost 1 base and J lost 2, with 18 bases in between. This CDR3 contains 16 residues. The CDR3 sequence is CSVEASTGGLPYEQYF. In nucleotides, the CDR3 is TGCAGCGTTGAAGCTTCAACCGGGGGGCTGCCCTACGAGCAGTACTTC.

About this clone itself: Different DNA sequences within this sample yield the same CDR3. The chain joins TRBV19 to TRBJ1-5; D gene ambiguous. Germline V lookup: CDR1 LNHDA, CDR2 SQIVND (reference sequence). V was trimmed by 3 bases and J by 0 bases, leaving 9 bases between them. The CDR3 sequence is 15 residues long. The DNA of the CDR3 is TGTGCCAGTAGTATCACCGGACGTAGCAATCAGCCCCAGCATTTT. Translation: CASSITGRSNQPQHF.

The sample holds one count of this clone. The V call is TRBV2, the J call TRBJ1-1; 9 bases match TRBD1. Germline V lookup: CDR1 SNHLY, CDR2 FYNNEI. The CDR3 is 12 residues long. With V trimmed by 10 bases and J by 8 bases, 8 bases remained unmatched. The chain's CDR3 is CATQGGQGEAFF. CDR3 sequence (DNA): TGTGCCACCCAGGGGGGACAGGGCGAAGCTTTCTTT.

V and J are TRBV14 and TRBJ2-7; 9 nucleotides align to TRBD2. V lost 0 bases, J lost 5 bases, and 8 bases stayed unmatched. The CDR3 extends over 16 amino acids. Germline V lookup: CDR1 SGHDN, CDR2 FVKESK. The CDR3 spells CASSQDQGSGRNEQYF. CDR3 coding DNA: TGTGCCAGCAGCCAAGATCAAGGTAGCGGGAGAAACGAGCAGTACTTC.

The chain combines TRBV5-1 with TRBJ1-5; TRBD1 is a possible D gene (6 bases). The CDR3 has 17 amino acids. The germline gives CDR1 SGHRS, CDR2 YFSETQ. Trimming shortened V by 4 bases and J by 6 bases, and 23 bases separated the two germline ends. The CDR3 here is CASSLNPQGTLTQPQHF. CDR3 DNA sequence: TGCGCCAGCAGCCTAAACCCTCAGGGGACACTCACTCAGCCCCAGCATTTT.

The rearrangement joins TRBV7-9 to TRBJ2-5; D is tentatively TRBD1 or TRBD2 (5 bases each). V was shortened by 5 bases and J by 1 base, with 11 bases between the two germline ends. Germline V CDR1 and CDR2: SEHNR, FQNEAQ (reference sequence). This CDR3 region has 14 residues. CDR3: CASSTWGSQETQYF. The CDR3 DNA is TGTGCCAGCAGCACCTGGGGGTCCCAAGAGACCCAGTACTTC.

V gene TRBV5-1 combines with J gene TRBJ2-3; 13 nucleotides agree with TRBD2. CDR1 SGHRS and CDR2 YFSETQ come from the germline V gene. The CDR3 contains 15 residues. The V gene end was trimmed by 5 bases and the J gene end by 3 bases; junction bases not matched to a gene: 3. DNA for the CDR3: TGCGCCAGCAGTTTGACTAGCGGGAGGACAGATACGCAGTATTTT. It codes for CASSLTSGRTDTQYF.

The J gene is TRBJ1-5, the V gene TRBV28, with 7 bases aligning to TRBD1. This CDR3 is built from 15 residues. Germline lookup yields CDR1 MDHEN and CDR2 SYDVKM. Unmatched junction bases numbered 8, after V lost 6 bases and J lost 3 bases. This chain's CDR3 is CASSRRDSFNQPQHF. The CDR3 nucleotides read TGTGCCAGCAGCCGGCGGGACAGTTTCAATCAGCCCCAGCATTTT.